A selection of T cell receptor beta chains follows, all from one sample in a study of cytomegalovirus exposure and HLA in healthy donors. The method was immunoSEQ multiplex PCR; TCRdb's version includes in-frame clones alone and lacks a portion of them. Of approximately 170,000 clones in the sample, around 78% are singletons; the top ten hold roughly 2.1%. Source material: PBMCs. The receptor source for this set is a woman aged 30 to 39 in good health and CMV-seropositive. The CDR3 runs from the conserved cysteine through the conserved F or W. Each record gives: D gene, J gene, V gene, clone size, CDR3 protein, CDR3 DNA. A D gene is named only where the DNA matches it firmly. Not all rows give a size; the values are once, few, many and, for expanded clones, a class.

TRBD2 TRBJ2-7 TRBV29-1 . CSVGVGASGSVEQYF TGCAGCGTCGGCGTGGGGGCTAGCGGGAGTGTCGAGCAGTACTTC
. TRBJ2-1 TRBV9 . CASSVAGRGEGGYNEQFF TGTGCCAGCAGCGTAGCGGGTCGGGGGGAGGGGGGGTACAATGAGCAGTTCTTC
. TRBJ2-3 TRBV2 . CASSAISRDTQYF TGTGCCAGCAGTGCAATCAGTCGTGATACGCAGTATTTT
. TRBJ1-2 TRBV6-5 once CASSDSANYGYTF TGTGCCAGCAGCGACAGTGCTAACTATGGCTACACCTTC
TRBD1 TRBJ2-1 TRBV19 . CASSVQGAGGNEQFF TGTGCCAGTAGTGTACAGGGGGCAGGCGGGAATGAGCAGTTCTTC
TRBD1 TRBJ1-6 TRBV9 . CASSARGGQAFVGSPLHF TGTGCCAGCAGCGCCCGAGGAGGACAGGCTTTTGTAGGTTCACCCCTCCACTTT
. TRBJ2-7 TRBV5-1 . CASSWIKNREVAGSYEQYF TGCGCCAGCAGCTGGATTAAGAACAGGGAAGTCGCTGGCTCCTACGAGCAGTACTTC
. TRBJ2-6 TRBV19 . CASGSPGVAGANVLTF TGTGCCAGTGGCAGCCCAGGGGTAGCTGGGGCCAACGTCCTGACTTTC
. TRBJ2-1 TRBV18 . CASSSQGLDEQFF TGTGCCAGCTCTAGCCAGGGGCTGGATGAGCAGTTCTTC
TRBD1 TRBJ1-6 TRBV9 . CASSVTGTENSPLHF TGTGCCAGCAGCGTGACCGGGACAGAGAATTCACCCCTCCACTTT
TRBD1 TRBJ2-5 TRBV7-9 . CASSRRTGEETQYF TGTGCCAGCAGCAGAAGGACAGGCGAAGAGACCCAGTACTTC
. TRBJ1-1 TRBV6-5 . CASSNAGRVGEAFF TGTGCCAGCAGTAACGCGGGGAGGGTTGGTGAAGCTTTCTTT
TRBD1 TRBJ1-4 TRBV30 . CASPRTGGNEKLFF TGTGCCTCCCCCCGGACAGGGGGAAATGAAAAACTGTTTTTT
TRBD2 TRBJ2-1 TRBV9 few CASSGSGGAQTSSYNEQFF TGTGCCAGCAGCGGAAGCGGGGGGGCCCAGACAAGCTCCTACAATGAGCAGTTCTTC
TRBD1 TRBJ1-1 TRBV28 . CASSAFDRDLEAFF TGTGCCAGCAGTGCTTTCGACAGGGACCTTGAAGCTTTCTTT
. TRBJ1-2 TRBV7-9 . CASSPLDSRHGYTF TGTGCCAGCAGCCCTCTCGACAGTCGTCATGGCTACACCTTC
. TRBJ2-2 TRBV10-3 . CAISESKRSTNTGELFF TGTGCCATCAGTGAGTCAAAAAGGAGCACGAACACCGGGGAGCTGTTTTTT
TRBD1 TRBJ1-2 TRBV2 . CASSPGTGTLYGYTF TGTGCCAGCAGTCCCGGGACAGGGACCCTTTATGGCTACACCTTC
. TRBJ1-5 TRBV6-5 . CASRETGGRNQPQHF TGTGCCAGCAGGGAGACAGGTGGACGCAATCAGCCCCAGCATTTT
. TRBJ1-2 TRBV18 . CASSPLKTGNYGYTF TGTGCCAGCTCACCACTTAAGACAGGCAACTATGGCTACACCTTC
TRBD1 TRBJ2-7 TRBV6-5 . CASSYSDRGYEQYF TGTGCCAGCAGTTACTCGGACAGGGGCTACGAGCAGTACTTC
. TRBJ1-2 TRBV7-8 . CASSLDSDYGYTF TGTGCCAGCAGCTTAGACAGTGACTATGGCTACACCTTC
. TRBJ1-4 TRBV6-5 . CASSRGIHEKLFF TGTGCCAGCAGTCGAGGGATTCATGAAAAACTGTTTTTT
. TRBJ2-5 TRBV29-1 . CSVEGLRYQETQYF TGCAGCGTTGAGGGCTTACGGTACCAAGAGACCCAGTACTTC
TRBD1 TRBJ1-6 TRBV25-1 . CASSQVTGGNSPLHF TGTGCCAGCAGTCAAGTGACAGGGGGCAATTCACCCCTCCACTTT
TRBD2 TRBJ2-3 TRBV5-1 . CASSSTLLAGLTDTQYF TGCGCCAGCAGCTCCACTCTACTAGCGGGACTCACAGATACGCAGTATTTT
TRBD1 TRBJ1-1 TRBV29-1 few CSLTGSMTNTEAFF TGCAGCTTGACAGGGAGCATGACGAACACTGAAGCTTTCTTT
TRBD2 TRBJ2-7 TRBV7-2 . CASSSGGSSYEQYF TGTGCCAGCAGCTCCGGGGGGAGCTCCTACGAGCAGTACTTC
TRBD2 TRBJ2-1 TRBV2 . CATAAGLSYNEQFF TGTGCCACTGCAGCGGGGTTGTCCTACAATGAGCAGTTCTTC
. TRBJ1-5 TRBV5-6 few CASSLVGQPQHF TGTGCCAGCAGCTTGGTGGGCCAGCCCCAGCATTTT
. TRBJ1-1 TRBV11-2 . CASSLFPREGTEAFF TGTGCCAGCAGCTTATTTCCCAGGGAAGGCACTGAAGCTTTCTTT
. TRBJ1-4 TRBV10-2 once CASSQGLANEKLFF TGCGCCAGCAGTCAGGGGTTGGCTAATGAAAAACTGTTTTTT
. TRBJ1-2 TRBV11-2 . CAIGAGSRYGYTF TGTGCCATTGGGGCAGGGTCGAGGTATGGCTACACCTTC
TRBD1 TRBJ2-5 TRBV27 . CASSLSSGGWVTQYF TGTGCCAGCAGTTTATCGTCAGGGGGCTGGGTGACCCAGTACTTC
TRBD1 TRBJ1-2 TRBV2 . CASSGGGTKNYGYTF TGTGCCAGCTCAGGGGGCGGAACAAAAAACTATGGCTACACCTTC
. TRBJ1-1 TRBV30 . CAWSPFMNTEAFF TGTGCCTGGAGCCCATTCATGAACACTGAAGCTTTCTTT
. TRBJ1-1 TRBV27 . CASSREVVGTEAFF TGTGCCAGCAGTCGGGAGGTGGTAGGGACTGAAGCTTTCTTT
. TRBJ2-1 TRBV19 few CASTIGDSYEQFF TGTGCCAGTACCATAGGTGACTCATATGAGCAGTTCTTC
. TRBJ1-1 TRBV29-1 once CSVEGGDGAFF TGCAGCGTTGAAGGGGGGGACGGGGCTTTCTTT
TRBD2 TRBJ2-5 TRBV4-3 . CASSQGGRTGLAGSRYF TGCGCCAGCAGCCAAGGGGGTCGGACTGGACTAGCGGGGTCACGGTACTTC
TRBD1 TRBJ2-5 TRBV18 . CASSPTGKETQYF TGTGCCAGCTCACCGACAGGGAAAGAGACCCAGTACTTC
TRBD1 TRBJ2-7 TRBV5-1 . CASSWTTGQGFYEQYF TGCGCCAGCAGCTGGACTACGGGACAGGGTTTCTACGAGCAGTACTTC
. TRBJ2-7 TRBV18 once CASSPPNTDYEQYF TGTGCCAGCTCACCACCTAACACCGACTACGAGCAGTACTTC
. TRBJ2-3 TRBV5-1 once CASSLGASTDTQYF TGCGCCAGCAGCTTGGGGGCTAGCACAGATACGCAGTATTTT
. TRBJ1-1 TRBV5-1 . CASSRGQHEAFF TGCGCCAGCAGCCGAGGACAGCATGAAGCTTTCTTT
. TRBJ2-7 TRBV28 . CASSSLYYEQYF TGTGCCAGCAGTTCCCTTTATTACGAGCAGTACTTC
TRBD1 TRBJ2-5 TRBV28 . CASSSRDRGPRETQYF TGTGCCAGCAGTTCTCGGGACAGGGGGCCGAGAGAGACCCAGTACTTC
TRBD1 TRBJ2-7 TRBV11-2 . CASSLPRGQGQSYEQYF TGTGCCAGCAGCTTACCCAGGGGACAGGGGCAATCCTACGAGCAGTACTTC
. TRBJ2-5 TRBV15 . CATSRVWAGTRETQYF TGTGCCACCAGCAGAGTGTGGGCGGGAACCCGAGAGACCCAGTACTTC
. TRBJ1-2 TRBV30 . CAWSIGAGISYGYTF TGTGCCTGGTCTATTGGGGCAGGGATTAGCTATGGCTACACCTTC
. TRBJ2-1 TRBV11-3 . CASSSGARNEQFF TGTGCCAGCAGCTCGGGAGCCCGGAATGAGCAGTTCTTC
TRBD2 TRBJ2-3 TRBV10-3 once CAISLIAGGDTQYF TGTGCCATCAGTTTAATAGCGGGAGGGGATACGCAGTATTTT